A selection of T cell receptor beta chains follows, all from one sample in a study of T cell responses to AZD1222 COVID-19 vaccine. Method: immunoSEQ multiplex PCR; TCRdb's copy keeps in-frame clones and lacks some. Of 75,000 to 100,000 clones listed, 70% to 90% are singletons. This sample comprised peripheral blood, obtained on day 0 of AZD1222 vaccination. These receptors were collected from an adult in good health. Both conserved end residues are part of each CDR3. The order of the fields is D gene, J gene, V gene, CDR3 protein. A D gene is named only where the DNA matches it firmly.

D: NA; J: TRBJ1-6; V: TRBV19; CDR3: CASSDQDGMNSPLHF
D: TRBD1; J: TRBJ1-6; V: TRBV2; CDR3: CASLDRINSPLHF
D: NA; J: TRBJ2-5; V: TRBV5-5; CDR3: CASSSPGGGETQYF
D: NA; J: TRBJ2-7; V: TRBV12-3/TRBV12-4; CDR3: CASRPTGSYEQYF
D: NA; J: TRBJ1-6; V: TRBV5-3; CDR3: CARSLDKQGSGSPLHF
D: NA; J: TRBJ2-3; V: TRBV28; CDR3: CASSSGQGTDTQYF
D: NA; J: TRBJ2-6; V: TRBV5-6; CDR3: CASAASPPGANVLTF
D: NA; J: TRBJ2-2; V: TRBV7-8; CDR3: CASSASNTGELFF
D: TRBD1; J: TRBJ2-7; V: TRBV19; CDR3: CASSFRDRIHEQYF
D: TRBD1; J: TRBJ2-6; V: TRBV9; CDR3: CASSHRDRGLGANVLTF
D: NA; J: TRBJ2-1; V: TRBV28; CDR3: CASSIAGGDNEQFF
D: NA; J: TRBJ2-1; V: TRBV29-1; CDR3: CSVEGGEQFF
D: NA; J: TRBJ2-7; V: TRBV15; CDR3: CATSRDGFYEQYF